Listed here is a single T cell receptor (beta chain). This sample is part of a study of response to subunit inactivated influenza vaccine. Each CDR3 protein gets one entry after TCRdb re-called the RT-PCR reads with MiXCR. The repertoire holds roughly 550,000 distinct CDR3 sequences, with roughly 25% as singletons. This sample also belongs to another study, concerning T cells expressing NK-cell markers. That source reports: The TCR beta cDNA came from 5'RACE template switching with UMIs. These clonotypes also led the CD3+CD56-NKG2C+ fraction in several donors.

This TCR derives from a man aged 50-59 years who received an inactivated influenza vaccine. Sample: CD4+ T cells sorted from PBMCs, taken 11 to 12 days after vaccination.

The CDR3 here is CASSQDITGRETQYF. The CDR3 DNA follows: TGCGCCAGCAGCCAAGATATCACAGGGCGAGAGACCCAGTACTTC. The chain employs TRBV4-3 and TRBJ2-5, with D perhaps TRBD1 (6 bases). CDR1 is LGHNA and CDR2 is YSLEER in the germline V gene. This CDR3 spans 15 amino acids. V lost 0 bases and J lost 4, with 12 bases in between.